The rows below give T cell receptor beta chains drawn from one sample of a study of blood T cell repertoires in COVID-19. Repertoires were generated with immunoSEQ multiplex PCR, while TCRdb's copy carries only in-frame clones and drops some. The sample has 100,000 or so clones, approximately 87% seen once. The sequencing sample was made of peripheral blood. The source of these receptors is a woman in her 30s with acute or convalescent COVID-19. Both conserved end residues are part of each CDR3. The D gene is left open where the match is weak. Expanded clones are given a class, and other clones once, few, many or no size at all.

CASSNHPSPSYEQYF	TGTGCCAGCAGTAACCACCCGAGCCCCTCCTACGAGCAGTACTTC	15	.	.	TRBV2	TRBJ2-7
CAWSLLAGDTDTQYF	TGTGCCTGGAGTTTGTTAGCGGGGGACACAGATACGCAGTATTTT	15	.	TRBD2	TRBV30	TRBJ2-3
CATSDPTGDGYTF	TGTGCCACCAGTGACCCGACAGGGGACGGCTACACCTTC	13	.	TRBD1	TRBV24-1	TRBJ1-2
CASSPQARGTQYF	TGTGCCAGCAGCCCCCAGGCCCGGGGTACGCAGTATTTT	13	once	.	TRBV7-9	TRBJ2-3
CSVEEGTDDSNTQYF	TGCAGCGTTGAAGAGGGGACAGACGATTCTAATACGCAGTATTTT	15	.	TRBD1	TRBV29-1	TRBJ2-3
CASSLGTDSNEKLFF	TGTGCCAGCAGTTTAGGGACAGATTCGAATGAAAAACTGTTTTTT	15	.	TRBD1	TRBV28	TRBJ1-4
CASSPGLGSSPLHF	TGTGCCAGCTCACCGGGCCTCGGAAGTTCACCCCTCCACTTT	14	.	.	TRBV18	TRBJ1-6
CASSPTSAGGYEQYF	TGTGCCAGCAGCCCTACATCTGCGGGGGGCTACGAGCAGTACTTC	15	once	TRBD2	TRBV7-9	TRBJ2-7
CASGLSGLTVFNEQYF	TGTGCCAGCGGACTTTCTGGCCTCACGGTTTTTAACGAGCAGTACTTC	16	few	.	TRBV28	TRBJ2-7
CASSAGTGGRETQYF	TGTGCCAGCAGCGCCGGGACAGGGGGCAGAGAGACCCAGTACTTC	15	.	TRBD1	TRBV9	TRBJ2-5
CASRGTGELEQFF	TGTGCCAGCAGGGGGACAGGAGAACTTGAGCAGTTCTTC	13	few	TRBD1	TRBV28	TRBJ2-1
CASSQGQGSSPLHF	TGTGCCAGCAGCCAAGGTCAGGGTAGCTCACCCCTCCACTTT	14	.	.	TRBV3-1/TRBV3-2	TRBJ1-6
CASSEVLTTAYEQYF	TGTGCCAGCAGTGAAGTTCTAACTACCGCCTACGAGCAGTACTTC	15	.	.	TRBV6-1	TRBJ2-7
CASSLARDTFNEQFF	TGTGCCAGCAGCTTAGCCCGGGACACCTTCAATGAGCAGTTCTTC	15	.	.	TRBV7-2	TRBJ2-1
CASSLDGYTF	TGTGCCAGCAGCCTTGATGGCTACACCTTC	10	.	.	TRBV6-6	TRBJ1-2
CASSNEDGEIGELFF	TGTGCCAGCAGCAACGAGGACGGGGAAATCGGGGAGCTGTTTTTT	15	.	.	TRBV7-9	TRBJ2-2
CASSSISGGIDTQYF	TGTGCCAGCAGCTCCATAAGCGGGGGGATAGATACGCAGTATTTT	15	once	TRBD2	TRBV7-6	TRBJ2-3
CAEGRGSSYNSPLHF	TGTGCAGAAGGCCGGGGGAGCTCCTATAATTCACCCCTCCACTTT	15	.	.	TRBV19	TRBJ1-6
CASSPLGGVSYEQYF	TGTGCCAGCAGCCCCCTGGGGGGGGTCTCCTACGAGCAGTACTTC	15	.	TRBD2	TRBV5-8	TRBJ2-7
CASSPGTSYEQYF	TGTGCCAGCAGCCCCGGGACTTCCTACGAGCAGTACTTC	13	few	.	TRBV7-8	TRBJ2-7
CASRGGGIADTQYF	TGTGCCAGTAGAGGGGGCGGGATCGCAGATACGCAGTATTTT	14	.	.	TRBV19	TRBJ2-3